The entry that follows covers one T cell receptor (beta chain) sequence. This sample stems from a study of monozygotic twins with inflammatory bowel disease. Reprocessing the 5' RACE reads, TCRdb reports a single entry for every CDR3 protein and omits DNA. Its listing shows around 210,000 distinct CDR3 sequences. The CDR3 contains 12 residues. CDR1 and CDR2 from the germline V gene are SEHNR and FQNEAQ (reference sequence). Sequencing input: blood. The V gene is TRBV7-9, the J gene TRBJ2-7. This TCR derives from a human donor with ulcerative colitis or Crohn's disease, or a healthy co-twin of an affected twin (not recorded which). The CDR3 region is CASSLSSDEQYF.